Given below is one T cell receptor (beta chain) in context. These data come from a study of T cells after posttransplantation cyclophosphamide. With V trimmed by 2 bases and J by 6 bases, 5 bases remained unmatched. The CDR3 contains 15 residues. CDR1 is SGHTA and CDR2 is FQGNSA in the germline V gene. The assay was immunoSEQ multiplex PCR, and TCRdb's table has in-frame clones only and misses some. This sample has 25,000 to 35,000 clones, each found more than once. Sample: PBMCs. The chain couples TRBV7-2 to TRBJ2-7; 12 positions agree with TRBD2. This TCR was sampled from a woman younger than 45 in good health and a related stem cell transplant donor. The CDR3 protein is CASSLRVLAGGEQYF. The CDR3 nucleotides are TGTGCCAGCAGCTTAAGGGTACTAGCGGGGGGCGAGCAGTACTTC.